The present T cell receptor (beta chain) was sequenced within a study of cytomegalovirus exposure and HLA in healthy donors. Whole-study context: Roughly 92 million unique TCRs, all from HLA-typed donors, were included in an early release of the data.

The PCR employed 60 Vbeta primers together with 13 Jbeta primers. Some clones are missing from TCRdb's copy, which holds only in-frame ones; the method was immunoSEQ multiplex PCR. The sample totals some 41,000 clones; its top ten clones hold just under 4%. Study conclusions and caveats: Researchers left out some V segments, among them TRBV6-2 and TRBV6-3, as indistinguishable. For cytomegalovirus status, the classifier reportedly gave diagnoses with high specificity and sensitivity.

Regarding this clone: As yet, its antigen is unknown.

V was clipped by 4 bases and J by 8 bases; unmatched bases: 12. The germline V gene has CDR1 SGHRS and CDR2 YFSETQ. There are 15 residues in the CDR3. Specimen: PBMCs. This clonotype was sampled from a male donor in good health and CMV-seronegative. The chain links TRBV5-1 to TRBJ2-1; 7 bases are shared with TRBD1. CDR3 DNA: TGCGCCAGCAGCCCCTCTGTTAGGACAGGTGATGAGCAGTTCTTC. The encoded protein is CASSPSVRTGDEQFF.